The following is a T cell receptor (beta chain) sequence with its context. This sample is drawn from a study of cytomegalovirus exposure and HLA in healthy donors. For the study at large: One earlier analysis, a look at about 179 million T cells, found some 120 million unique TCR beta sequences.

PCR was performed using 60 Vbeta and 13 Jbeta primers. Libraries were prepared by immunoSEQ multiplex PCR; TCRdb keeps only in-frame clonotypes and omits some of them. In the table there are over 200,000 clones, approximately 87% of which are singletons. The sequenced material came from PBMCs. The sequence was collected from a human donor in good health.

The CDR3 DNA is TGTGCCAGCAGCCCCCCCGCAATGGGACAGGGGGTGTTTGGTGCTGGGGAGCTGTTTTTT. Translating it yields CASSPPAMGQGVFGAGELFF. This sequence joins TRBV9 and TRBJ2-2, with 11 bases identical to TRBD1. Germline V gene lookup returns CDR1 SGDLS and CDR2 YYNGEE. This CDR3 is built from 20 residues. J lost 8 bases, V lost 4 bases, and 22 bases had no gene match.